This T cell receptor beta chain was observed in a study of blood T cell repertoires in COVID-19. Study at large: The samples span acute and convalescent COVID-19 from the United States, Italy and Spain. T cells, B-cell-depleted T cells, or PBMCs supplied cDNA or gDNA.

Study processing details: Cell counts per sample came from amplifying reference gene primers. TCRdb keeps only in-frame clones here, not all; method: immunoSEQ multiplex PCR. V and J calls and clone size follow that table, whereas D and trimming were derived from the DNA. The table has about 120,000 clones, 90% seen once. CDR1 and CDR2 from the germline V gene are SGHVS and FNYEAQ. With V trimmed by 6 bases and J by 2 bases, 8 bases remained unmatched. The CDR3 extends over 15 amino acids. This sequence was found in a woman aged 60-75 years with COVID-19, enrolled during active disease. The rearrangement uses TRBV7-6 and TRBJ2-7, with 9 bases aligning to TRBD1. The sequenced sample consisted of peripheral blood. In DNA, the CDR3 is TGTGCCAGCAGGGAACGGGACAGGGAGCCCTACGAGCAGTACTTC. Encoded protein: CASRERDREPYEQYF.